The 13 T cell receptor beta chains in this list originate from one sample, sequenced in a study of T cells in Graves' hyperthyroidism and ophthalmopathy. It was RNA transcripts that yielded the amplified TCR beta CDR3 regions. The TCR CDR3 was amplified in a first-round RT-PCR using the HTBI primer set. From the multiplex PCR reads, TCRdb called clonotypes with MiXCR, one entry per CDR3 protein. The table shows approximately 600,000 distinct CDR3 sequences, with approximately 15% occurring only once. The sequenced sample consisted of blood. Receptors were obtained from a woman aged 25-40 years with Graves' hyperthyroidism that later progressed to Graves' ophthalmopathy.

CDR3 sequence reads: CASSPDSRSNQPQHF. The CDR3, as DNA: TGTGCCAGCAGCCCAGACAGCCGTAGCAATCAGCCCCAGCATTTT. The V gene is TRBV9, the J gene TRBJ1-5, with D tentatively TRBD1 (5 bases). V was shortened by 4 bases and J by 0 bases, with 11 bases between the two germline ends. CDR1 and CDR2 (germline): SGDLS, YYNGEE. This CDR3 has 15 amino acids.

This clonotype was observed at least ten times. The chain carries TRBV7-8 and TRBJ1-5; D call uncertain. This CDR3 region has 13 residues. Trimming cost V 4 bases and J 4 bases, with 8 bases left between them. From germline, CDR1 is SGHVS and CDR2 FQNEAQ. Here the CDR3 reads CASSSQVNQPQHF. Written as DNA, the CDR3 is TGTGCCAGCAGCTCGCAGGTTAATCAGCCCCAGCATTTT.

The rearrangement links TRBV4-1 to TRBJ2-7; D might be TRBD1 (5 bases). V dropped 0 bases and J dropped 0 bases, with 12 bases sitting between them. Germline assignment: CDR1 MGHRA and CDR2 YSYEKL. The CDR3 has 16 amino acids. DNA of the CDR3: TGCGCCAGCAGCCAAGATAGTACAGGAAGCTCCTACGAGCAGTACTTC. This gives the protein CASSQDSTGSSYEQYF.

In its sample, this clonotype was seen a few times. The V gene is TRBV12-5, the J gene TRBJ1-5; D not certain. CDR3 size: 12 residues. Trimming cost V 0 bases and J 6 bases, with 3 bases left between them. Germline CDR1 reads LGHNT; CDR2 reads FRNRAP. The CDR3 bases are TGTGCTAGTGGTTTGGTAGGTCAGCCCCAGCATTTT. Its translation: CASGLVGQPQHF.

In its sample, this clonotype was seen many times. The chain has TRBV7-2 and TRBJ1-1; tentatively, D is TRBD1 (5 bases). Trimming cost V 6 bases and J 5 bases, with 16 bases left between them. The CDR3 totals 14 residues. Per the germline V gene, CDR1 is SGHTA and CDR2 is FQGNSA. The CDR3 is CASRQGQGGTEAFF. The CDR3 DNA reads TGTGCCAGCAGACAAGGGCAGGGCGGGACTGAAGCTTTCTTT.

CDR3 protein: CAAEGPNSPLHF. CDR3 DNA: TGTGCCGCAGAGGGGCCCAATTCACCCCTCCACTTT. The rearrangement uses TRBV28 and TRBJ1-6, with a possible D match to TRBD1 (5 bases). There are 12 residues in the CDR3. Trimming removed 11 bases at V and 7 bases at J, with 12 bases between. CDR1 is MDHEN and CDR2 is SYDVKM in the germline V gene.

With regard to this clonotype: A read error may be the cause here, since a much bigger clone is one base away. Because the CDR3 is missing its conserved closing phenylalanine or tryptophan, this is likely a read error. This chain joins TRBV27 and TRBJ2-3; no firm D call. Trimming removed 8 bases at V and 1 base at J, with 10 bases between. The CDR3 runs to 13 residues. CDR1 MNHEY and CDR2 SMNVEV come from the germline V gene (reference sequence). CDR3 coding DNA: TGTGCCAGCGCCCTAGTAGGCACAGATACGCAGTATCTT. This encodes CASALVGTDTQYL.

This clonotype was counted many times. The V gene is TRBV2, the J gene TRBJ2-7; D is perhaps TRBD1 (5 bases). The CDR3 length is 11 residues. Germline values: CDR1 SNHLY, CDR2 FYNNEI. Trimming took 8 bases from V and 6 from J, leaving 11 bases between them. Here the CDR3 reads CASFSGIEQYF. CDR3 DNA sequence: TGTGCCAGCTTCTCAGGGATCGAGCAGTACTTC.

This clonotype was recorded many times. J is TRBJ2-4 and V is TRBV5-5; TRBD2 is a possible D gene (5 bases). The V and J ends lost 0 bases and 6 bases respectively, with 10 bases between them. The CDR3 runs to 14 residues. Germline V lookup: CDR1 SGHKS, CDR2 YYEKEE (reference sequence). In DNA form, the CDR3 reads TGTGCCAGCAGCTTGGGAACTGAGGGAAACATTCAGTACTTC. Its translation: CASSLGTEGNIQYF.

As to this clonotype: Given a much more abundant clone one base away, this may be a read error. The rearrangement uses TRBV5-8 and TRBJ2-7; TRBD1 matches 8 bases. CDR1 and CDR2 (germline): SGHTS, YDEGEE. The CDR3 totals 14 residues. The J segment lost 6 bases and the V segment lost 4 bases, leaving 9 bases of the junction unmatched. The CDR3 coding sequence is TGTGCCAGCAGCAGGGGACAGGACGGGATCGAGCAGTACTTC. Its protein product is CASSRGQDGIEQYF.

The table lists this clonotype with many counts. As DNA, the CDR3 is TGTGCCAGTAGTATAGGGGGGCGCAGCACTGAAGCTTTCTTT. Its translation: CASSIGGRSTEAFF. This chain uses TRBV19 with TRBJ1-1; TRBD1 is a possible D gene (6 bases). V lost 1 base to trimming and J lost 4 bases, with 10 bases between them. Germline V lookup: CDR1 LNHDA, CDR2 SQIVND (reference sequence). The CDR3 has 14 amino acids.

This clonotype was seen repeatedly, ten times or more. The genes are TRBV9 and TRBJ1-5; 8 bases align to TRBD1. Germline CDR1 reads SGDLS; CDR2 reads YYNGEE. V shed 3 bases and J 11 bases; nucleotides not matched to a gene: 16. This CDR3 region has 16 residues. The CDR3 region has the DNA TGTGCCAGCAGCGAGCATCAGGGGGCGCGGTTGGATGCCCAGCATTTT. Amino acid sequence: CASSEHQGARLDAQHF.

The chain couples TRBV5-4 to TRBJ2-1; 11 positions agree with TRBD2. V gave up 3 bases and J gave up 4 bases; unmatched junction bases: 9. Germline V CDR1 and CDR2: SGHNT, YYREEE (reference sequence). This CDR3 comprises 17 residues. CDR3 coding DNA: TGTGCCAGCAGCTCCTCCCTGACTAGCGGGGCATACAATGAGCAGTTCTTC. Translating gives CASSSSLTSGAYNEQFF.